This passage covers 19 T cell receptor beta chains from one sample sequenced in a study of CD8 T cells in ankylosing spondylitis. The study, taken as a whole, reports: Seemingly characteristic of ankylosing spondylitis blood was a TCR beta motif consisting of under 10 highly homologous variants.

Their target antigens are unknown. TCRdb processed the 5' RACE reads anew with MiXCR; each CDR3 protein has one entry. The sample includes approximately 540,000 distinct CDR3 sequences, approximately 12% of them seen just once. Sequencing input: blood, either unsorted or a sorted T cell fraction (not recorded which). The receptors stem from a male donor with ankylosing spondylitis.

This clonotype was counted ten times or more. This rearrangement joins TRBV29-1 to TRBJ2-3; D unresolved. Germline V lookup: CDR1 SQVTM, CDR2 ANQGSEA. The V end was cut by 6 bases, the J end by 6 bases, with 13 bases between. This CDR3 spans 12 amino acids. The CDR3 nucleotides read TGCAGCGTAGAATTCGCTCAGGATACGCAGTATTTT. It specifies CSVEFAQDTQYF.

This clonotype was seen more than once but under ten times. V usage is TRBV29-1 and J usage is TRBJ1-2; no clear D gene. The CDR3 contains 13 residues. Germline CDR1 and CDR2: SQVTM and ANQGSEA. V gave up 1 base and J gave up 3 bases, with 9 bases separating them. The CDR3 sequence is CSVEVLEHYGYTF. The CDR3 DNA sequence: TGCAGCGTTGAAGTACTCGAACACTATGGCTACACCTTC.

This chain joins TRBV3-1 and TRBJ2-1, with TRBD2 matching over 10 bases. Germline loops: CDR1 LGHDT, CDR2 YNNKEL (reference sequence). J lost 7 bases, V lost 0 bases, and 6 bases had no gene match. This CDR3 spans 16 amino acids. CDR3 protein: CASSQEVLAGLNEQFF. The DNA for the CDR3 is TGTGCCAGCAGCCAAGAAGTACTAGCGGGATTAAATGAGCAGTTCTTC.

The CDR3: CASSVSGAEAFF. The DNA for the CDR3 is TGTGCCAGCAGCGTATCGGGGGCTGAAGCTTTCTTT. The rearrangement links TRBV7-9 to TRBJ1-1, with a possible D match to TRBD1 (5 bases). Trimming removed 5 bases from V and 6 bases from J, with 10 bases in between. In germline, CDR1 is SEHNR, CDR2 FQNEAQ (reference sequence). The CDR3 is made up of 12 amino acids.

This clonotype was detected ten times or more. Here the CDR3 reads CASSRTSQFTDTQYF. Here the CDR3 DNA reads TGCGCCAGCAGCAGGACTAGCCAATTCACAGATACGCAGTATTTT. V gene TRBV5-1 combines with J gene TRBJ2-3, with 8 bases identical to TRBD2. This CDR3 region has 15 residues. The V gene end was trimmed by 4 bases and the J gene end by 2 bases; junction bases not matched to a gene: 6. Germline V gene data show CDR1 as SGHRS and CDR2 as YFSETQ.

This clonotype showed up just a few times. This sequence joins TRBV10-3 and TRBJ2-5, with 10 nucleotides matching TRBD2. The CDR3 consists of 13 residues. V trimming: 8 bases; J trimming: 1 base; junction bases outside the gene matches: 1. Germline V lookup: CDR1 ENHRY, CDR2 SYGVKD. CDR3 nucleotides: TGTGCCATCGGGACTAGCGCCCAAGAGACCCAGTACTTC. This gives the protein CAIGTSAQETQYF.

The chain has TRBV15 and TRBJ2-7; TRBD2 might be the D (6 bases). The ends were cut back, 0 bases at V and 7 bases at J, with 13 bases in the middle. This CDR3 has 14 residues. Germline-derived CDR1 and CDR2 are LNHNV and YYDKDF (reference sequence). The CDR3 here is CATSRDLRRGEQYF. The DNA for the CDR3 is TGTGCCACCAGCAGAGATCTCAGGAGGGGAGAGCAGTACTTC.

The chain uses TRBV7-2 and TRBJ2-3; D is unclear. V was pared by 7 bases and J by 2 bases, with 13 bases between. CDR1 is SGHTA and CDR2 is FQGNSA in the germline V gene. This CDR3 spans 14 amino acids. The CDR3 region is CASTTPVNTDTQYF. CDR3 sequence (DNA): TGTGCCAGCACCACACCCGTAAACACAGATACGCAGTATTTT.

A few counts support this clonotype. The missing conserved phenylalanine or tryptophan at the end of this CDR3 makes a read error likely. The DNA is left out, because the CDR3 cannot be placed on it with certainty; the CDR3 is given as TCRdb lists it. The rearrangement joins TRBV12-3 or TRBV12-4 to TRBJ2-7. Ends included, the CDR3 has 11 residues. CDR3 sequence reads: CASSVGTKVAL.

The chain joins TRBV11-2 to TRBJ2-1; D perhaps matches TRBD1 (5 bases). Per the germline V gene, CDR1 is SGHAT and CDR2 is FQNNGV. The CDR3 spans 14 residues. V was cut by 7 bases and J by 4 bases, with 14 bases left in between. The CDR3 reads CASTPSTGYNEQFF. CDR3 coding DNA: TGTGCCAGCACCCCATCAACAGGTTACAATGAGCAGTTCTTC. Based on the CDR3 plus reference TRBV11-2 and TRBJ2-1, the full variable domain is EAGVAQSPRYKIIEKRQSVAFWCNPISGHATLYWYQQILGQGPKLLIQFQNNGVVDDSQLPKDRFSAERLKGVDSTLKIQPAKLEDSAVYLCASTPSTGYNEQFFGPGTRLTVL.

The CDR3 region has the DNA TGTGCCAGCAGCTTATGGGACAGGGGTGTTGAAGACTATGGCTACACCTTC. Residues: CASSLWDRGVEDYGYTF. The chain carries TRBV13 and TRBJ1-2, with TRBD1 matching over 10 bases. Trimming took 2 bases from V and 3 from J; bases not matched to a gene: 9. CDR3 length: 17 residues. Germline values: CDR1 PRHDT, CDR2 FYEKMQ (reference sequence).

This clonotype was detected a few times. The chain uses TRBV21-1 and TRBJ2-7; TRBD2, the table's D call, was not compared with the DNA. TRBV21-1 is a pseudogene. This CDR3 contains 18 residues. The DNA for the CDR3 is TGTGCCAGCAGCATTAAGAGGCTAGCGGGAGGGCCAGGTGACGAGCAGTACGTC. Translating gives CASSIKRLAGGPGDEQYV.

This clonotype was counted many times. The V gene is TRBV5-1, the J gene TRBJ2-5; no clear D. The V end was cut by 0 bases, the J end by 1 base, with 7 bases between. The CDR3 contains 14 residues. Germline V gene data show CDR1 as SGHRS and CDR2 as YFSETQ. The CDR3 coding sequence is TGCGCCAGCAGCTTGGCCAGTTTCCAAGAGACCCAGTACTTC. As protein: CASSLASFQETQYF. Variable domain in full (rest from reference TRBV5-1 and TRBJ2-5): KAGVTQTPRYLIKTRGQQVTLSCSPISGHRSVSWYQQTPGQGLQFLFEYFSETQRNKGNFPGRFSGRQFSNSRSEMNVSTLELGDSALYLCASSLASFQETQYFGPGTRLLVL.

This rearrangement joins TRBV7-8 to TRBJ1-1; tentatively, D is TRBD1 (6 bases). Trimming stripped 1 base from V and 0 bases from J, with 12 bases between. This CDR3 is 16 amino acids long. Looked up from germline, CDR1 is SGHVS and CDR2 is FQNEAQ. CDR3 sequence reads: CASSLGRDRMNTEAFF. CDR3 in DNA: TGTGCCAGCAGCTTAGGTCGCGACAGGATGAACACTGAAGCTTTCTTT.

This clonotype was observed a few times. This chain joins TRBV29-1 and TRBJ2-7; D perhaps matches TRBD2 (6 bases). The CDR3 contains 13 residues. Looked up from germline, CDR1 is SQVTM and CDR2 is ANQGSEA. Trimming took 5 bases from V and 6 from J, leaving 17 bases between them. CDR3 protein: CSVTRQGLGEQYF. The CDR3 DNA follows: TGCAGCGTTACCCGGCAGGGACTCGGCGAGCAGTACTTC.

This chain links TRBV24-1 with TRBJ1-5; no firm D call. CDR1 KGHDR and CDR2 SFDVKD come from the germline V gene. Trimming took off 5 bases at V and 2 bases at J, with 6 bases between the two ends. The CDR3 has 13 amino acids. CDR3 sequence (DNA): TGTGCCACCAGTGTTGATGGCAATCAGCCCCAGCATTTT. Its translation: CATSVDGNQPQHF.

This clonotype was recorded many times. This chain's CDR3 is CATSAAQETQYF. The CDR3 DNA follows: TGTGCCACCAGTGCAGCTCAAGAGACCCAGTACTTC. This sequence joins TRBV24-1 and TRBJ2-5; D not resolved. Per germline, CDR1 KGHDR and CDR2 SFDVKD. The CDR3 runs to 12 residues. V was shortened by 5 bases and J by 2 bases, with 5 bases between the two germline ends.

By sample fraction, this clonotype is large. The chain links TRBV20-1 to TRBJ1-1; maybe TRBD1 (6 bases). CDR3 length equals 15 residues. Trimming took off 6 bases at V and 1 base at J, with 18 bases between the two ends. Germline V gene lookup returns CDR1 DFQATT and CDR2 SNEGSKA (reference sequence). The CDR3 protein is CSAPDRLSGNTEAFF. For the CDR3, the DNA is TGCAGTGCGCCTGACAGGCTCTCCGGGAACACTGAAGCTTTCTTT.

The chain is built from TRBV20-1 and TRBJ2-1; 8 nucleotides line up with TRBD2. CDR1 and CDR2 from the germline V gene are DFQATT and SNEGSKA (reference sequence). Trimming cost V 6 bases and J 7 bases; bases outside gene matches: 8. The CDR3 has 13 amino acids. For the CDR3, the DNA is TGCAGTGCCTCCGGGACTAGTCGGAATGAGCAGTTCTTC. It codes for CSASGTSRNEQFF.